Below are 30 T cell receptor beta chains sequenced from a single sample in a study of untreated major depressive disorder (dated by TCRdb to the late 2010s). Libraries were built with the immunoSEQ multiplex PCR assay. Sourced from immuneACCESS, this table was stored by TCRdb with only in-frame sequences that have V and J called. A share of the clones is absent; for the studies checked, an unresolved V gene accounts for under half, and the remainder has no known explanation. This sample holds 10,000 to 15,000 clones; 75% to 95% were observed only once. The ten largest account for about 1.5% of the sample. Findings and caveats that apply to the study as a whole: Higher TRBV05-01 (Vbeta 5.1) usage among CD4+ T cells of depressed patients compared with controls was confirmed by sequencing, with p = 0.040 in a one-tailed test.

Antigen specificity for these receptors is unknown. The sequencing input was CD4+ T cells from PBMCs. The receptors derive from a woman aged 30 to 39 with major depressive disorder.

The rearrangement uses TRBV10-3 and TRBJ2-7, with 7 bases identical to TRBD1. The J segment lost 0 bases and the V segment lost 8 bases, leaving 4 bases of the junction unmatched. Germline CDR1 ENHRY, CDR2 SYGVKD. The CDR3 has 13 amino acids. CDR3 bases: TGTGCCATCGGGACAGCACTCTCCTACGAGCAGTACTTC. This encodes CAIGTALSYEQYF.

V and J are TRBV7-2 and TRBJ2-1; D is perhaps TRBD2 (5 bases). This CDR3 is 14 amino acids long. V was pared by 2 bases and J by 9 bases, with 14 bases between. Germline-derived CDR1 and CDR2 are SGHTA and FQGNSA. The CDR3 is CASSLRGVWGEQFF. CDR3 nucleotides: TGTGCCAGCAGCTTACGGGGAGTGTGGGGTGAGCAGTTCTTC.

V is TRBV6-4 and J is TRBJ1-1; D unclear. CDR1 and CDR2 from the germline V gene are MRHNA and SNTAGT. The CDR3 is 14 amino acids. V shed 7 bases and J shed 1 base, with 13 bases lying between them. DNA of the CDR3: TGTGCCAGCACTCCTAATCCCGGGAACACTGAAGCTTTCTTT. Translation gives CASTPNPGNTEAFF.

The V call is TRBV10-1, the J call TRBJ1-2; D possibly corresponds to TRBD1 (6 bases). V dropped 4 bases and J dropped 7 bases, with 13 bases sitting between them. Germline CDR1 reads WNHNN; CDR2 reads SYGVQD (reference sequence). There are 13 residues in the CDR3. The CDR3, as DNA: TGCGCCAGCAGTGCGGCAGGGGAAGGTGGCTACACCTTC. Amino acid sequence: CASSAAGEGGYTF.

V gene TRBV25-1 combines with J gene TRBJ2-1; 16 positions agree with TRBD2. The CDR3 extends over 14 amino acids. Trimming cost V 6 bases and J 15 bases; bases outside gene matches: 8. From germline, CDR1 is MGHDK and CDR2 SYGVNS. This chain's CDR3 is CASRGTSGRAFLFF. As DNA, the CDR3 is TGTGCCAGCAGGGGGACTAGCGGGAGGGCCTTCCTGTTCTTC.

The chain combines TRBV7-7 with TRBJ2-7; D is perhaps TRBD2 (5 bases). The CDR3 consists of 14 residues. Deletions cut 5 bases from V and 2 bases from J, with 13 bases between. The V gene's germline CDR1 is SSHAT and CDR2 FNYEAQ (reference sequence). This CDR3 reads CASSRGEGAYEQYF. As DNA, the CDR3 is TGTGCCAGCAGCCGGGGAGAGGGAGCCTACGAGCAGTACTTC.

The V call is TRBV6-1, the J call TRBJ2-7, with a weak D call TRBD1 (6 bases). There are 14 residues in the CDR3. The V end was cut by 3 bases, the J end by 2 bases, with 11 bases between. The germline V gene encodes CDR1 MNHNS and CDR2 SASEGT. The CDR3 loop is CASSDRGSTYEQYF. CDR3 nucleotide sequence: TGTGCCAGCAGTGATAGGGGGAGCACCTACGAGCAGTACTTC.

This sequence joins TRBV29-1 and TRBJ2-7; D gene uncertain. With 6 bases removed from V and 6 bases from J, the gap between germline ends came to 12 bases. Germline CDR1 SQVTM, CDR2 ANQGSEA. The CDR3 spans 11 residues. The CDR3 DNA sequence: TGCAGCGTAGTGACCACCACCGAGCAGTACTTC. Translating it yields CSVVTTTEQYF.

The chain carries TRBV5-4 and TRBJ2-5; D is tentatively TRBD1 or TRBD2 (5 bases each). Trimming pared 1 base from V and 5 bases from J, leaving 18 bases between. This CDR3 spans 16 amino acids. Germline V gene data show CDR1 as SGHNT and CDR2 as YYREEE (reference sequence). The CDR3 sequence is CASSLSSSQGQETQYF. The CDR3, as DNA: TGTGCCAGCAGCTTGTCTAGCTCGCAGGGTCAGGAGACCCAGTACTTC.

The chain carries TRBV30 and TRBJ1-3, with D hard to call. The CDR3 has 14 amino acids. V was pared by 5 bases and J by 0 bases, with 11 bases between. Germline values: CDR1 GTSNPN, CDR2 SVGIG (reference sequence). In nucleotides, the CDR3 is TGTGCCTGGTCGATATCTTTCTCTGGAAACACCATATATTTT. Its protein is CAWSISFSGNTIYF.

The rearrangement uses TRBV7-2 and TRBJ2-3; TRBD2 is a possible D gene (6 bases). CDR3 length equals 16 residues. V shed 0 bases and J shed 2 bases, with 12 bases lying between them. From germline, CDR1 is SGHTA and CDR2 FQGNSA. Here the CDR3 reads CASSLAAAGTTDTQYF. CDR3 coding DNA: TGTGCCAGCAGCTTAGCGGCTGCGGGGACCACAGATACGCAGTATTTT.

This sequence joins TRBV29-1 and TRBJ1-1, with a tentative D call TRBD1 (6 bases). This CDR3 region has 11 residues. The germline V and J ends were trimmed by 3 bases and 8 bases, with 10 bases remaining between them. Germline V gives CDR1 SQVTM, CDR2 ANQGSEA. CDR3 region: CSVDRGGEAFF. The CDR3 DNA sequence: TGCAGCGTTGACAGGGGCGGCGAAGCTTTCTTT. The variable domain in full, completed from reference TRBV29-1 and TRBJ1-1, reads SAVISQKPSRDICQRGTSLTIQCQVDSQVTMMFWYRQQPGQSLTLIATANQGSEATYESGFVIDKFPISRPNLTFSTLTVSNMSPEDSSIYLCSVDRGGEAFFGQGTRLTVV.

J is TRBJ2-5 and V is TRBV4-1; the match to TRBD1 covers 9 bases. J gave up 5 bases and V 1 base, and 8 bases lay outside the gene matches. There are 16 residues in the CDR3. Germline CDR1 reads MGHRA; CDR2 reads YSYEKL. For the CDR3, the DNA is TGCGCCAGCAGCCAAGCAACAGGGGGCTTTTCGGAGACCCAGTACTTC. Translation: CASSQATGGFSETQYF.

V and J are TRBV5-6 and TRBJ2-7, with D possibly matching TRBD1 (5 bases). CDR3 length equals 15 residues. Deletions cut 4 bases from V and 2 bases from J, with 16 bases between. Germline-derived CDR1 and CDR2 are SGHDT and YYEEEE. Here the CDR3 reads CASSPRQPPPYEQYF. DNA for the CDR3: TGTGCCAGCAGCCCCCGACAGCCACCCCCCTACGAGCAGTACTTC.

This clone was seen more than once but under ten times. The V gene is TRBV7-9, the J gene TRBJ2-6; either TRBD1 or TRBD2 may supply D (5 bases each). The CDR3 loop spans 13 amino acids. Germline CDR1 and CDR2: SEHNR and FQNEAQ (reference sequence). V lost 5 bases and J lost 11, with 13 bases in between. CDR3 residues: CASSVGPTDVLTF. As DNA, the CDR3 is TGTGCCAGCAGCGTGGGACCCACGGACGTCCTGACTTTC.

The chain combines TRBV7-2 with TRBJ2-1, with D perhaps matching TRBD1 (5 bases). Trimming left V 8 bases short and J 0 bases short, with 5 bases between. Per the germline V gene, CDR1 is SGHTA and CDR2 is FQGNSA. The CDR3 runs to 12 residues. CDR3 residues: CASDSSYNEQFF. CDR3 DNA: TGTGCCAGCGACAGCTCCTACAATGAGCAGTTCTTC.

This chain uses TRBV7-9 with TRBJ2-1; D uncertain. The CDR3 sequence is 14 residues long. CDR1 is SEHNR and CDR2 is FQNEAQ in the germline V gene (reference sequence). Trimming pared 5 bases from V and 10 bases from J, leaving 18 bases between. Written as DNA, the CDR3 is TGTGCCAGCAGCCCAAACCTCGGTGGGCGGGAGCAGTTCTTC. Protein product: CASSPNLGGREQFF.

The CDR3 region is CASSYRGGGYEQYF. The CDR3 DNA follows: TGTGCCAGCAGTTATAGAGGTGGGGGCTACGAGCAGTACTTC. The rearrangement joins TRBV27 to TRBJ2-7, with D perhaps assigned TRBD1 or TRBD2 (5 bases each). The CDR3 runs 14 residues. The V gene lost 4 bases and the J gene lost 3 bases, with 13 bases spanning the gap. The germline V gene has CDR1 MNHEY and CDR2 SMNVEV (reference sequence).

CDR3 DNA: TGTGCCAGCAGCTTCGACGGGCGAGGACTTATTCAGTACTTC. Translated: CASSFDGRGLIQYF. The chain uses TRBV2 and TRBJ2-4; tentative D call: TRBD2 (5 bases). Trimming took 6 bases from V and 10 from J, leaving 19 bases between them. Germline V CDR1 and CDR2: SNHLY, FYNNEI. The CDR3 consists of 14 residues. Combining the CDR3 with reference TRBV2 and TRBJ2-4 gives the whole variable domain EPEVTQTPSHQVTQMGQEVILRCVPISNHLYFYWYRQILGQKVEFLVSFYNNEISEKSEIFDDQFSVERPDGSNFTLKIRSTKLEDSAMYFCASSFDGRGLIQYFGAGTRLSVL.

The chain carries TRBV29-1 and TRBJ2-7, with 9 bases lining up with TRBD1. The germline V gene encodes CDR1 SQVTM and CDR2 ANQGSEA. The CDR3 has 14 residues. With V trimmed by 7 bases and J by 5 bases, 12 bases remained unmatched. The CDR3: CSAGAGTGSNEQYF. In DNA, the CDR3 is TGCAGCGCAGGAGCCGGGACAGGGTCCAACGAGCAGTACTTC.

The chain employs TRBV7-2 and TRBJ1-3; no definite D call. The germline V gene has CDR1 SGHTA and CDR2 FQGNSA. Trimming took 0 bases from V and 0 from J, leaving 9 bases between them. The length of the CDR3 is 16 residues. CDR3 DNA sequence: TGTGCCAGCAGCTTAGCGGCGACTGTCTCTGGAAACACCATATATTTT. It yields the protein CASSLAATVSGNTIYF.

J is TRBJ2-1 and V is TRBV7-2; tentative D call: TRBD2 (6 bases). CDR3 length: 13 residues. CDR1 is SGHTA, CDR2 FQGNSA, per germline. V lost 6 bases to trimming and J lost 8 bases, with 14 bases between them. The CDR3 sequence: CASRGSGRDEQFF. DNA of the CDR3: TGTGCCAGCAGGGGGAGCGGGCGGGATGAGCAGTTCTTC.

The chain links TRBV10-1 to TRBJ2-3; 15 positions match TRBD2. The germline gives CDR1 WNHNN, CDR2 SYGVQD (reference sequence). This CDR3 contains 16 residues. With 6 bases clipped from V and 5 bases from J, the junction kept 6 bases outside the gene matches. CDR3 DNA sequence: TGCGCCAGCAGCATTGGACTAGCGGGAGGGAGAGATACGCAGTATTTT. It encodes CASSIGLAGGRDTQYF.

The rearrangement uses TRBV7-2 and TRBJ1-4; TRBD1 matches at 7 bases. Germline V gene data show CDR1 as SGHTA and CDR2 as FQGNSA. The CDR3 consists of 17 residues. Unmatched junction bases numbered 15, after V lost 1 base and J lost 10 bases. CDR3 in DNA: TGTGCCAGCAGCTTAGGGCAAGGGTCAGGGGGGCTAGGAAAACTGTTTTTT. Amino acid sequence: CASSLGQGSGGLGKLFF.

This clone was seen only a few times. The CDR3 sequence: CSVEDRKLPSGANVLTF. The CDR3 DNA reads as TGCAGCGTTGAAGATCGGAAGCTCCCCTCTGGGGCCAACGTCCTGACTTTC. J is TRBJ2-6 and V is TRBV29-1, with unresolved D. This CDR3 region has 17 residues. Germline CDR1 and CDR2: SQVTM and ANQGSEA. V was pared by 0 bases and J by 0 bases, with 12 bases between.

This clone was picked up one time. V is TRBV4-2 and J is TRBJ1-2; D may be TRBD1 (5 bases). The CDR3 sequence is 15 residues long. Germline CDR1 is LGHNA and CDR2 is YNFKEQ. V lost 3 bases and J 11 bases, leaving 22 bases between the germline ends. The CDR3 protein is CASSQASGTQDEYTF. In nucleotides, the CDR3 is TGTGCCAGCAGCCAGGCGAGCGGGACGCAGGACGAATACACCTTC.

The gene calls are TRBV18 and TRBJ2-7, with 8 bases fitting TRBD1. Germline V gene lookup returns CDR1 KGHSH and CDR2 LQKENI. CDR3 size: 15 residues. The trim removed 4 bases at V and 2 bases at J, leaving 7 bases unmatched. The CDR3 region is CASSRKTGVTYEQYF. CDR3 coding DNA: TGTGCCAGCTCACGAAAGACAGGGGTGACCTACGAGCAGTACTTC.

In the case of this clone: A read error may account for a junction end that differs from germline. The chain is built from TRBV6-1 and TRBJ2-3, with 7 nucleotides matching TRBD1. The CDR3 is 15 residues long. Germline V lookup: CDR1 MNHNS, CDR2 SASEGT. The CDR3: CAGSENTGGTDTQYF. The CDR3 DNA reads as TGTGCCGGCAGTGAAAACACAGGGGGCACAGATACGCAGTATTTT.

This chain uses TRBV12-5 with TRBJ1-2; no clear D. Trimming cost V 3 bases and J 5 bases, with 13 bases left between them. This CDR3 has 14 amino acids. CDR1 and CDR2 from the germline V gene are LGHNT and FRNRAP. DNA of the CDR3: TGTGCTAGTGGTTTTGAGGTTACTAGTTATGGCTACACCTTC. This gives the protein CASGFEVTSYGYTF.

The V and J genes are TRBV5-4 and TRBJ2-6; the D call may be TRBD1 or TRBD2 (7 bases each). CDR1 and CDR2 (germline): SGHNT, YYREEE (reference sequence). The CDR3 consists of 18 residues. Trimming removed 6 bases from V and 1 base from J, with 20 bases in between. The chain's CDR3 is CASIRGGIQGSGANVLTF. As DNA, the CDR3 is TGTGCCAGCATCAGGGGGGGGATACAGGGGTCTGGGGCCAACGTCCTGACTTTC.